Here is one T cell receptor beta chain with its context. Sequencing used immunoSEQ multiplex PCR; TCRdb keeps in-frame clones, though not all of them. The table shows 100,000 to 150,000 clones, with around 90% occurring only once. The entry originates in a study of T cell responses to AZD1222 COVID-19 vaccine. The starting material was peripheral blood, obtained 28 days after the second AZD1222 dose. This receptor was identified in an adult who received the AZD1222 COVID-19 vaccine.

CDR3 coding DNA: TGTGCCAGCAGGCTCCAGGGGTATGGCTACACCTTC. Encoded protein: CASRLQGYGYTF. This chain connects TRBV5-6 to TRBJ1-2, with D maybe TRBD1 (6 bases). The CDR3 spans 12 residues. CDR1 is SGHDT, CDR2 YYEEEE, per germline. Trimming took off 5 bases at V and 5 bases at J, with 10 bases between the two ends.